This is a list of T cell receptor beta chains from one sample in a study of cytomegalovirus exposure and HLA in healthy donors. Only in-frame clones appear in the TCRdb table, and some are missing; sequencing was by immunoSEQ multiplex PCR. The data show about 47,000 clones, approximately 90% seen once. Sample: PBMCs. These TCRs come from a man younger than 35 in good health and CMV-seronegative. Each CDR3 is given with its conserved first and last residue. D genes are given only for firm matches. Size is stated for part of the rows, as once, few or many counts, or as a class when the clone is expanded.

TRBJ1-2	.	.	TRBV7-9	TGTGCCAGCAGTCGTGGGGGACTAGACTATGGCTACACCTTC	CASSRGGLDYGYTF
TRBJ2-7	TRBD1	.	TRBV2	TGTGCCAGCAGTGGGAGGACAGGGGACCACGAGCAGTACTTC	CASSGRTGDHEQYF
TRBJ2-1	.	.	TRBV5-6	TGTGCCAGCAGCTTGGCCTCTCGGGGAGGCCCCTACAATGAGCAGTTCTTC	CASSLASRGGPYNEQFF
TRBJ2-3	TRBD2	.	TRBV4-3	TGCGCCAGCAGCCAAGATCCGGGGGGGGCCGCAGATACGCAGTATTTT	CASSQDPGGAADTQYF
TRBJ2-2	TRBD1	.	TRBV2	TGTGCCAGCAGTGAATTGAGGGGGCGTGGCACCGGGGAGCTGTTTTTT	CASSELRGRGTGELFF
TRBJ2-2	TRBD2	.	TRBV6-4	TGTGCCAGCAGTCAACTAGCGGACTACACCGGGGAGCTGTTTTTT	CASSQLADYTGELFF
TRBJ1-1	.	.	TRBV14	TGTGCCAGCAGCTTACAGGGGAACACTGAAGCTTTCTTT	CASSLQGNTEAFF
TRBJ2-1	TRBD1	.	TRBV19	TGTGCCAGTAGAGGGACAGTATACAATGAGCAGTTCTTC	CASRGTVYNEQFF
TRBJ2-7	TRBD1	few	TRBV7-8	TGTGCCAGCAGCGATGGACAGGGACCTTCATACGAGCAGTACTTC	CASSDGQGPSYEQYF
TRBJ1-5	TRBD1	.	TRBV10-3	TGTGCCATCAGTTATGACAGGGGTGGGCAGCCCCAGCATTTT	CAISYDRGGQPQHF
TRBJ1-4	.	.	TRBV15	TGTGCCACCAGCGGCCCAGTCATCCCTAATGAAAAACTGTTTTTT	CATSGPVIPNEKLFF
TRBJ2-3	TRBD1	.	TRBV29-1	TGCAGCGCTAGGACAGGGGGTGATACGCAGTATTTT	CSARTGGDTQYF
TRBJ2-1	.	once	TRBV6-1	TGTGCCAGCAGTGCCCTCGACAGGAGAAGCAATGAGCAGTTCTTC	CASSALDRRSNEQFF
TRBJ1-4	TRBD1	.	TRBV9	TGTGCCAGCAGCCGGACAGGGGGCAAAGAAAAACTGTTTTTT	CASSRTGGKEKLFF
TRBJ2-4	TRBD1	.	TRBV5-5	TGTGCCAGCAGCTTACTACCTACAGGGGCAAGGTTGGGGGCCAAAAACATTCAGTACTTC	CASSLLPTGARLGAKNIQYF
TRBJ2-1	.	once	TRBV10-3	TGTGCCATCAGTGAGTACGGGAACTCCTACAATGAGCAGTTCTTC	CAISEYGNSYNEQFF
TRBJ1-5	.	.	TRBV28	TGTGCCAGCAGTTTAAGAAGTAGGCCCCAGCATTTT	CASSLRSRPQHF
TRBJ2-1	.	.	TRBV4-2	TGTGCCAGCAGCCAGGCGGCTAGTGGCGGTGAGCAGTTCTTC	CASSQAASGGEQFF
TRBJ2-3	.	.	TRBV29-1	TGCAGCGTAGTCGGGATCTCAGATACGCAGTATTTT	CSVVGISDTQYF
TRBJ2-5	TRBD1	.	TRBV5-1	TGCGCCAGCAGTCGGGACAGGGAAAAGACCCAGTACTTC	CASSRDREKTQYF
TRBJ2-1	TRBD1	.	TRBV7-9	TGTGCCAGCAGCCCACGGGACAGGAGCTCCTACAATGAGCAGTTCTTC	CASSPRDRSSYNEQFF
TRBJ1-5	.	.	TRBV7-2	TGTGCCAGCAGCTTAGGCAGGGGCAATCAGCCCCAGCATTTT	CASSLGRGNQPQHF
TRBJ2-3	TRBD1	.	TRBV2	TGTGCCACCCGGGACAGGGGTGATACGCAGTATTTT	CATRDRGDTQYF
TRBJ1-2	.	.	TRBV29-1	TGCAGCGTAGGAGCACAGGGTGGAAATGGCTACACCTTC	CSVGAQGGNGYTF
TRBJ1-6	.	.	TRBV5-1	TGCGCCAGCAGCCACCGGGGGATTTCTAATTCACCCCTCCACTTT	CASSHRGISNSPLHF
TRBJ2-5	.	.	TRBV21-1	TGTGCCAGCAGCAAACAGGGTTGGGAGACCCAGTACTTC	CASSKQGWETQYF
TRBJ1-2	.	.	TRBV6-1	TGTGCCAGCAGGACTATACAGGGCACGGGCTACACCTTC	CASRTIQGTGYTF
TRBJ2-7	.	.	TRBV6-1	TGTGCCAGCAAGCGAGGGTCAAGCTCCTACGAGCAGTACTTC	CASKRGSSSYEQYF
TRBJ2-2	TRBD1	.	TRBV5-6	TGTGCCAGCAGCGGCGGGACAGGGGACACCGGGGAGCTGTTTTTT	CASSGGTGDTGELFF
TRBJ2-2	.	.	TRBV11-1	TGTGCCAGCAGCTTTTCGCGCACAGGGCAAACCGGGGAGCTGTTTTTT	CASSFSRTGQTGELFF
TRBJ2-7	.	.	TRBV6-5	TGTGCCAGCAGTACCGGGACACTGATCTACGAGCAGTACTTC	CASSTGTLIYEQYF
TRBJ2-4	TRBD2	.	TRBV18	TGTGCCAGCTCCCTCCGCGGCGAAGCAGGCGGGAGCAACATTCAGTACTTC	CASSLRGEAGGSNIQYF
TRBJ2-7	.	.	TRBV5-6	TGTGCCAGCAGCTTGGGGCAGATCCACGAGCAGTACTTC	CASSLGQIHEQYF